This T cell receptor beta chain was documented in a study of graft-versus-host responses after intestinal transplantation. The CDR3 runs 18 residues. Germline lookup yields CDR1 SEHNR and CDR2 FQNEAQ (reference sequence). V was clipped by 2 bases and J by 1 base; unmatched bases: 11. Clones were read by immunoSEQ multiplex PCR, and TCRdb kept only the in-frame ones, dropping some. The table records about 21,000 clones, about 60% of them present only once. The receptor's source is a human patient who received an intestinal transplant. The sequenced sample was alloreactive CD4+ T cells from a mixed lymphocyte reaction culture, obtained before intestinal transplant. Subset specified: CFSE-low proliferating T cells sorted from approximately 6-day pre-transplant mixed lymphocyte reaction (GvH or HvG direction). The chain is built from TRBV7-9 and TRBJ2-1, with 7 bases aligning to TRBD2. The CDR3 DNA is TGTGCCAGCAGCTTATCGCTTCTGCGGGAGCGATCCTACAATGAGCAGTTCTTC. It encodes CASSLSLLRERSYNEQFF.